Given below is one T cell receptor beta chain in context. Authors' processing steps: Reference gene primer amplification yielded estimated nucleated cell counts. Libraries were prepared by immunoSEQ multiplex PCR; TCRdb keeps only in-frame clonotypes and omits some of them. V and J calls and clone size are as listed in that table; D and trimming were resolved from the DNA. This sample yields around 130,000 clones, of which around 77% are seen a single time; 7.9% belongs to the top ten. Germline V lookup: CDR1 SGHTS, CDR2 YDEGEE. CDR3 length: 15 amino acids. J lost 5 bases, V lost 6 bases, and 10 bases had no gene match. The data derive from a study of blood T cell repertoires in COVID-19. Study-level information: Sites in the United States, Italy and Spain provided acute and convalescent COVID-19 samples.

Sequenced material: peripheral blood. This clonotype originated in a human donor in a cohort sampled during active COVID-19. The V and J genes are TRBV5-8 and TRBJ1-2; 10 nucleotides agree with TRBD1. CDR3 sequence reads: CASKQPTGGRYGYTF. DNA of the CDR3: TGTGCCAGCAAGCAACCGACAGGGGGCAGATATGGCTACACCTTC.